In this sample, the clone carrying this TCR beta chain turned up a few times. The CDR3 totals 13 residues. Germline CDR1 DFQATT, CDR2 SNEGSKA (reference sequence). V dropped 6 bases and J dropped 5; count of bases not matched to a gene: 7. The data derive from a study of patients and donors after allogeneic stem cell transplantation. One entry per CDR3 protein, called by TCRdb with MiXCR from the RT-PCR reads. The sample contains some 160,000 distinct CDR3 sequences, about 24% of which appear only once. J is TRBJ2-7 and V is TRBV20-1; 10 bases are a match to TRBD1. The specimen was blood, either unsorted or a sorted T cell fraction (not recorded which). This TCR came from a human donor who was either an allogeneic HSCT recipient or a stem cell or donor lymphocyte infusion donor (not recorded which). It is not recorded whose cells these are; they may come from a transplant donor. CDR3 protein: CSAPGQGINEQYF. CDR3 nucleotide sequence: TGCAGTGCCCCGGGACAGGGGATCAACGAGCAGTACTTC.